This TCR beta chain was sequenced for a study of T cells after yellow fever vaccination. Study-level information: Preparation of the low-cell-number fractions used SMART-Seq v4 Ultra Low Input.

Making TCR cDNA involved 5'RACE template switching, which added UMIs and a universal primer site. TCRdb processed the 5' RACE reads anew with MiXCR; each CDR3 protein has one entry. The table shows around 250,000 distinct CDR3 sequences, with 6.5% to 8.5% occurring only once. This CDR3 has 15 residues. Germline loops: CDR1 MGHDK, CDR2 SYGVNS. V was cut by 6 bases and J by 0 bases, with 12 bases left in between. The chain links TRBV25-1 to TRBJ1-5, with a weak D call TRBD1 (5 bases). The clonotype was recovered from a man aged 25 to 40 who received the YFV17D yellow fever vaccine. Sequenced here: CD4+ T cells sorted from PBMCs, sampled 15 days after the yellow fever booster vaccination. The CDR3 DNA reads TGTGCCAGCAGCCCCGGGGCCGATAGCAATCAGCCCCAGCATTTT. Encoded protein: CASSPGADSNQPQHF.